This T cell receptor beta chain was recovered during a study of T-cell memory formation after mild COVID-19. Study results and caveats: Clones that contracted from day 15 to 85 were balanced CD4/CD8, while later expanders leaned CD4+.

This CDR3 has 17 amino acids. The V gene's germline CDR1 is SGHTA and CDR2 FQGNSA. The V end lost 5 bases, the J end lost 3 bases, and 20 bases lay between the germline ends. Constant-segment-primed 5'RACE gave TCR alpha and TCR beta cDNA libraries with sample barcodes and UMIs. TCRdb fed the 5' RACE reads into MiXCR, producing one record per CDR3 protein. The sample shows 580,000 or so distinct CDR3 sequences, 17% of them seen only once. This clonotype was seen repeatedly, ten times or more. Its antigen is not identified. The sequence came from an adult woman who had mild COVID-19 (a few samples of this study predate the infection). Cell type and time point are not known. The gene calls are TRBV7-2 and TRBJ2-1; tentatively, D is TRBD2 (5 bases). Sequencing was carried out using PBMCs or a T cell subset sorted from them (not recorded which). The DNA for the CDR3 is TGTGCCAGCAGCCCCCGGACTGGACTCGGGGTCTACAATGAGCAGTTCTTC. It encodes CASSPRTGLGVYNEQFF.